This entry features one T cell receptor (beta chain) sequence. Its cognate antigen is unknown. The source of the sample is a study of cytomegalovirus exposure and HLA in healthy donors. Across the whole study: Genotyping of some 400 donors showed that 65% to 90% belonged to the Caucasian-associated ancestry cluster. Overall study findings and caveats: Among TCR sequences, most were rare, though some public TCRs appeared in many donors.

Trimming pared 4 bases from V and 0 bases from J, leaving 15 bases between. CDR3 length: 16 amino acids. The germline gives CDR1 SEHNR, CDR2 FQNEAQ (reference sequence). PCR primers comprised 60 Vbeta and 13 Jbeta primers. Clones were read by immunoSEQ multiplex PCR, and TCRdb kept only the in-frame ones, dropping some. In the table there are around 210,000 clones, around four fifths of which are singletons. The TCR originated in a woman aged 40 to 55 in good health and CMV-seronegative. The sample was PBMCs. The V and J genes are TRBV7-9 and TRBJ1-2; weak D call: TRBD1 (5 bases). CDR3 protein: CASSSALTVANYGYTF. As DNA, the CDR3 is TGTGCCAGCAGCTCAGCGTTGACAGTTGCTAACTATGGCTACACCTTC.